This T cell receptor (beta chain) was retrieved from a study of OX40 agonist ivuxolimab in advanced cancers. Between the trimmed V and J ends, which lost 8 bases and 7 bases, there was a span of 17 bases. Germline V gives CDR1 SNHLY, CDR2 FYNNEI. The CDR3 covers 14 residues. Method: immunoSEQ multiplex PCR; TCRdb's copy keeps in-frame clones and lacks some. The profile shows approximately 30,000 clones, about 92% of them singletons. Baseline, cycle 4 day 1, and cycle 7 day 1 were the blood sampling points. This sample comprised CD4+ or CD8+ T cells sorted from blood, obtained in a trial of the OX40 agonist ivuxolimab. The J gene is TRBJ1-4, the V gene TRBV2, with D perhaps TRBD1 (5 bases). The sequence was obtained from an adult with an advanced solid tumor such as melanoma, head and neck, liver or kidney cancer. The CDR3 DNA reads TGTGCCAGCCACCGCGGGGCCCAGGGTGAAAAACTGTTTTTT. It codes for CASHRGAQGEKLFF.